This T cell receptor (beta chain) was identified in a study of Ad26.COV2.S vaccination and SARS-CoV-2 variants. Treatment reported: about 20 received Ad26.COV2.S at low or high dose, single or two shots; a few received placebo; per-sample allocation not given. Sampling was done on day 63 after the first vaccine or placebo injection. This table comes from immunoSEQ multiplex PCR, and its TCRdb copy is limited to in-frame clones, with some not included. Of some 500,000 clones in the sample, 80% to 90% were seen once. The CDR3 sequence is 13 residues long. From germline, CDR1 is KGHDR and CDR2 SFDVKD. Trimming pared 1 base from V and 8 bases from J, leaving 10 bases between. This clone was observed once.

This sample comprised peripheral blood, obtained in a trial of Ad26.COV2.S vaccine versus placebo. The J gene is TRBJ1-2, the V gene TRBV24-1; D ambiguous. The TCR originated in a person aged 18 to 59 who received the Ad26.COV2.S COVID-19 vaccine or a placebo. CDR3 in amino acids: CATSDFQVGGYTF. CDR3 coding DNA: TGTGCCACCAGTGATTTCCAGGTCGGGGGCTACACCTTC.